This T cell receptor (beta chain) was recovered during a study of T cells in Graves' hyperthyroidism and ophthalmopathy. As for the study in general: At the time of initial diagnosis and before any treatment, peripheral blood was collected. Study-level findings and limits: Blood also contained most expanded thyroid clonotypes above 0.001.

Patients aged 18 to 65 had newly diagnosed hyperthyroidism that had lasted under 2 months. Germline loops: CDR1 MNHEY, CDR2 SVGEGT. The V end was cut by 2 bases, the J end by 4 bases, with 17 bases between. This CDR3 is 16 amino acids long. Details on this clonotype: Its antigen is not known.

Regions amplified from RNA transcripts were the TCR beta CDR3 regions. Initially, a first-round RT-PCR of the TCR CDR3 employed the HTBI primer set. Using its own MiXCR run on the multiplex PCR reads, TCRdb lists one record per CDR3 protein. The sample contains approximately 480,000 distinct CDR3 sequences, less than 25% of which appear only once. This sequence joins TRBV6-2 or TRBV6-3 and TRBJ1-1, with TRBD1 as a possible D gene (6 bases). The sample taken for sequencing was blood. The TCR originated in a man between 18 and 29 years old with Graves' hyperthyroidism. CDR3 amino acids: CASSYAKTRGFTEAFF. For the CDR3, the DNA is TGTGCCAGCAGTTACGCGAAGACCAGGGGATTCACTGAAGCTTTCTTT.